These 23 T cell receptor beta chains came from one sample sequenced in a study of CD8 T cells in ankylosing spondylitis. TCRdb recomputed calls from the 5' RACE reads with MiXCR, one row per CDR3 protein. Of approximately 100,000 distinct CDR3 sequences listed, roughly 8% are singletons. Source material: blood, either unsorted or a sorted T cell fraction (not recorded which). The receptors were sampled from a male donor with ankylosing spondylitis or in good health (not recorded which).

There are many counts of this clonotype. The genes are TRBV20-1 and TRBJ2-7; no clear D. In germline, CDR1 is DFQATT, CDR2 SNEGSKA (reference sequence). This CDR3 region has 13 residues. V was shortened by 5 bases and J by 2 bases, with 13 bases between the two germline ends. CDR3 protein: CSAADTRAYEQYF. Written as DNA, the CDR3 is TGCAGTGCTGCCGACACCCGAGCCTACGAGCAGTACTTC.

This clonotype was counted at least ten times. V is TRBV2 and J is TRBJ2-1; 7 positions agree with TRBD2. The CDR3 extends over 14 amino acids. V shed 5 bases, J shed 4 bases, and the junction held 5 bases outside the gene matches. CDR1 and CDR2 (germline): SNHLY, FYNNEI. The CDR3 nucleotides are TGTGCCAGCAGTCCCGGGAGGAGTTACAATGAGCAGTTCTTC. Translation: CASSPGRSYNEQFF.

In this sample, this clonotype turned up many times. The chain uses TRBV4-2 and TRBJ2-1; possibly TRBD1 or TRBD2 for D (7 bases each). V was trimmed by 7 bases and J by 6 bases, leaving 16 bases between them. The CDR3 covers 14 residues. Germline CDR1 is LGHNA and CDR2 is YNFKEQ. The CDR3 DNA sequence: TGTGCCAGCACCCCAGGGGGGGAAATCAATGAGCAGTTCTTC. This encodes CASTPGGEINEQFF.

This clonotype was observed many times. CDR3 in DNA: TGCAGTGCTAGAGGAGGGGCTAGCGCGTACCAAGAGACCCAGTACTTC. Translation gives CSARGGASAYQETQYF. The genes are TRBV20-1 and TRBJ2-5, with D possibly TRBD2 on 6 matching bases. V was shortened by 1 base and J by 0 bases, with 15 bases between the two germline ends. CDR3 length equals 16 residues. Germline V gives CDR1 DFQATT, CDR2 SNEGSKA (reference sequence).

This clonotype has ten or more counts. V gene TRBV20-1 combines with J gene TRBJ2-1, with 9 bases lining up with TRBD2. With 8 bases clipped from V and 0 bases from J, the junction kept 2 bases outside the gene matches. This CDR3 region has 13 residues. Germline values: CDR1 DFQATT, CDR2 SNEGSKA (reference sequence). The CDR3 region is CSRGGGSYNEQFF. As DNA, the CDR3 is TGCAGTCGCGGGGGGGGCTCCTACAATGAGCAGTTCTTC.

This clonotype has ten or more counts. The chain links TRBV15 to TRBJ1-1, with 7 bases lining up with TRBD1. V shed 3 bases, J shed 2 bases, and the junction held 9 bases outside the gene matches. Germline V gene sequence: CDR1 LNHNV, CDR2 YYDKDF (reference sequence). This CDR3 region has 16 residues. The CDR3 sequence: CATSRKRTGLNTEAFF. The CDR3 nucleotides read TGTGCCACCAGCAGGAAGCGGACAGGACTAAACACTGAAGCTTTCTTT.

This clonotype was detected many times. The rearrangement uses TRBV5-1 and TRBJ2-1; maybe TRBD1 (5 bases). Germline V CDR1 and CDR2: SGHRS, YFSETQ. This CDR3 has 13 residues. V gave up 3 bases and J gave up 5 bases, with 9 bases separating them. The CDR3 sequence: CASSSDMNNEQFF. The DNA for the CDR3 is TGCGCCAGCAGCTCGGACATGAACAATGAGCAGTTCTTC.

This clonotype was detected a few times. The chain carries TRBV5-1 and TRBJ2-2; 9 nucleotides agree with TRBD2. Trimming cost V 2 bases and J 3 bases; bases outside gene matches: 2. The CDR3 contains 15 residues. CDR1 is SGHRS, CDR2 YFSETQ, per germline. The CDR3 DNA follows: TGCGCCAGCAGCTTAGGGACTAGCTACACCGGGGAGCTGTTTTTT. This sequence encodes CASSLGTSYTGELFF. The entire variable domain, with the rest obtained from reference TRBV5-1 and TRBJ2-2, is as follows: KAGVTQTPRYLIKTRGQQVTLSCSPISGHRSVSWYQQTPGQGLQFLFEYFSETQRNKGNFPGRFSGRQFSNSRSEMNVSTLELGDSALYLCASSLGTSYTGELFFGEGSRLTVL.

The rearrangement uses TRBV7-8 and TRBJ2-5; D is undetermined. Germline V CDR1 and CDR2: SGHVS, FQNEAQ. Trimming cost V 1 base and J 6 bases, with 15 bases left between them. This CDR3 is 15 amino acids long. DNA of the CDR3: TGTGCCAGCAGCTTAGACCGGGCGAGGATAAAGACCCAGTACTTC. It encodes CASSLDRARIKTQYF.

The rearrangement uses TRBV11-2 and TRBJ2-3, with TRBD2 matching 14 bases. The CDR3 covers 17 residues. Germline CDR1 and CDR2: SGHAT and FQNNGV. The V segment lost 3 bases and the J segment 3 bases; nucleotides outside the gene matches: 5. The CDR3 loop is CASSFLWTSGGTDTQYF. The CDR3 DNA is TGTGCCAGCAGCTTCCTTTGGACTAGCGGGGGGACAGATACGCAGTATTTT.

The rearrangement uses TRBV20-1 and TRBJ2-1; no clear D. Trimming cost V 3 bases and J 9 bases, with 15 bases left between them. The CDR3 has 13 amino acids. Germline lookup yields CDR1 DFQATT and CDR2 SNEGSKA (reference sequence). The CDR3 bases are TGCAGTGCTAGGGGTCAGGTTGTCGGTGAGCAGTTCTTC. It specifies CSARGQVVGEQFF.

In this sample, this clonotype turned up many times. This chain links TRBV5-1 with TRBJ1-1, with D tentatively TRBD1 (5 bases). This CDR3 has 14 residues. Looked up from germline, CDR1 is SGHRS and CDR2 is YFSETQ. V dropped 0 bases and J dropped 3 bases, with 9 bases sitting between them. This CDR3 reads CASSLGQKDTEAFF. CDR3 sequence (DNA): TGCGCCAGCAGCTTGGGACAGAAGGACACTGAAGCTTTCTTT. The full variable domain, with the rest looked up from reference TRBV5-1 and TRBJ1-1, is KAGVTQTPRYLIKTRGQQVTLSCSPISGHRSVSWYQQTPGQGLQFLFEYFSETQRNKGNFPGRFSGRQFSNSRSEMNVSTLELGDSALYLCASSLGQKDTEAFFGQGTRLTVV.

In this sample, this clonotype turned up many times. This chain joins TRBV12-3 or TRBV12-4 and TRBJ2-7; 12 positions agree with TRBD2. Trimming took 6 bases from V and 4 from J; bases not matched to a gene: 1. The CDR3 extends over 13 amino acids. This chain's CDR3 is CASRLAGGYEQYF. CDR3 coding DNA: TGTGCCAGCAGGCTAGCGGGAGGGTACGAGCAGTACTTC.

This clonotype was counted at least ten times. The rearrangement joins TRBV12-5 to TRBJ1-5; D is unresolved. The V and J ends lost 3 bases and 2 bases respectively, with 20 bases between them. Per the germline V gene, CDR1 is LGHNT and CDR2 is FRNRAP. The CDR3 covers 18 residues. The CDR3 loop reads CASGFPPGQEGGNQPQHF. CDR3 DNA sequence: TGTGCTAGTGGTTTCCCCCCCGGGCAGGAAGGCGGCAATCAGCCCCAGCATTTT.

This clonotype was detected many times. V is TRBV5-1 and J is TRBJ2-1; 8 bases agree with TRBD1. The germline V gene has CDR1 SGHRS and CDR2 YFSETQ. This CDR3 spans 15 amino acids. After removal of 2 bases from V and 3 bases from J, the junction contained 4 bases not matched to a gene. In DNA, the CDR3 is TGCGCCAGCAGCTTTGACAGGGGTAACTACAATGAGCAGTTCTTC. Translating gives CASSFDRGNYNEQFF.

This clonotype was picked up many times. The CDR3 coding sequence is TGCAGTGCTAGAGTTAGGCAGAGGTTCGGTGGGGACACTGAAGCTTTCTTT. It is translated as CSARVRQRFGGDTEAFF. The rearrangement links TRBV20-1 to TRBJ1-1, with D unclear. The CDR3 covers 17 residues. The V gene lost 1 base and the J gene lost 3 bases, with 21 bases spanning the gap. Looked up from germline, CDR1 is DFQATT and CDR2 is SNEGSKA (reference sequence).

This clonotype appeared many times. The genes are TRBV5-1 and TRBJ2-3; 7 bases agree with TRBD1. This CDR3 has 15 residues. Trimming cost V 3 bases and J 2 bases; bases outside gene matches: 6. The germline CDR1 and CDR2 sequences are SGHRS and YFSETQ. CDR3 protein: CASSSSGTDTDTQYF. For the CDR3, the DNA is TGCGCCAGCAGCTCCTCCGGGACAGACACAGATACGCAGTATTTT.

In this sample, this clonotype turned up many times. The CDR3 here is CSAKGLVQETQYF. DNA for the CDR3: TGCAGTGCTAAGGGGCTAGTTCAAGAGACCCAGTACTTC. The gene calls are TRBV20-1 and TRBJ2-5, with D possibly TRBD1 on 5 matching bases. Trimming left V 4 bases short and J 2 bases short, with 11 bases between. The germline V gene encodes CDR1 DFQATT and CDR2 SNEGSKA (reference sequence). The CDR3 runs to 13 residues.

This chain uses TRBV18 with TRBJ1-5; 7 bases match TRBD1. Looked up from germline, CDR1 is KGHSH and CDR2 is LQKENI. V shed 3 bases, J shed 6 bases, and the junction held 8 bases outside the gene matches. CDR3 length: 15 residues. The CDR3 nucleotides read TGTGCCAGCTCACCGGTACAGGGGACTGGTCAGCCCCAGCATTTT. Amino acids: CASSPVQGTGQPQHF.

This clonotype was recorded many times. V is TRBV6-5 and J is TRBJ2-5; TRBD1 aligns across 8 bases. The ends lost 4 bases at V and 1 base at J; junction bases unmatched: 8. Germline V gene data show CDR1 as MNHEY and CDR2 as SVGAGI. The CDR3 is made up of 16 amino acids. CDR3 in amino acids: CASSSGTGVVQETQYF. CDR3 DNA: TGTGCCAGCAGTTCCGGGACAGGAGTCGTCCAAGAGACCCAGTACTTC.

In its sample, this clonotype was seen many times. The V gene is TRBV2, the J gene TRBJ1-1; 7 nucleotides agree with TRBD1. The CDR3 is 12 residues long. Unmatched junction bases numbered 4, after V lost 5 bases and J lost 7 bases. CDR1 SNHLY and CDR2 FYNNEI come from the germline V gene. For the CDR3, the DNA is TGTGCCAGCAGTCAGGGGGGTTTTGAAGCTTTCTTT. Translated, it gives CASSQGGFEAFF.

Ten or more counts support this clonotype. The V gene is TRBV10-3, the J gene TRBJ2-2; 7 nucleotides line up with TRBD1. V lost 4 bases and J lost 2; bases outside the gene matches: 4. The CDR3 has 15 residues. Germline V gene sequence: CDR1 ENHRY, CDR2 SYGVKD. CDR3 DNA: TGTGCCATCAGTGGGACAGGACAAAACACCGGGGAGCTGTTTTTT. Protein: CAISGTGQNTGELFF.

This clonotype was seen at least ten times. V is TRBV12-5 and J is TRBJ2-2, with D unclear. Germline CDR1 is LGHNT and CDR2 is FRNRAP. The CDR3 is 15 residues long. V dropped 3 bases and J dropped 0 bases, with 8 bases sitting between them. The CDR3 reads CASGLGRANTGELFF. DNA of the CDR3: TGTGCTAGTGGTTTAGGACGCGCGAACACCGGGGAGCTGTTTTTT.